Below, 24 T cell receptor beta chains from the same sample are listed, as sequenced in a study of cytomegalovirus exposure and HLA in healthy donors. PCR amplification relied on 60 Vbeta primers (plus 13 Jbeta primers). Clones were read by immunoSEQ multiplex PCR, and TCRdb kept only the in-frame ones, dropping some. Among 110,000 to 150,000 clones, around four fifths were seen once, and the ten largest hold roughly 1.9%. Sequenced sample: PBMCs. The receptors originated from a woman aged 40 to 49 in good health and CMV-seronegative.

J is TRBJ2-1 and V is TRBV15, with D possibly being TRBD2 (6 bases). The CDR3 loop spans 13 amino acids. CDR1 and CDR2 (germline): LNHNV, YYDKDF (reference sequence). The germline V and J ends were trimmed by 3 bases and 9 bases, with 12 bases remaining between them. CDR3 sequence reads: CATSSGRYGEQFF. CDR3 bases: TGTGCCACCAGCAGTGGGAGGTACGGTGAGCAGTTCTTC.

The chain has TRBV7-2 and TRBJ2-1, with TRBD2 as a possible D gene (5 bases). V lost 5 bases, J lost 0 bases, and 11 bases lay in between. The germline V gene has CDR1 SGHTA and CDR2 FQGNSA. This CDR3 has 15 residues. The CDR3 reads CASSLRRSSYNEQFF. The CDR3 DNA sequence: TGTGCCAGCAGCCTCAGGAGGAGCTCCTACAATGAGCAGTTCTTC.

The V gene is TRBV4-3, the J gene TRBJ2-3, with TRBD2 matching 8 bases. The junction had 3 bases not matched to a gene; V was cut back by 1 base and J by 0 bases. The length of the CDR3 is 16 residues. The V gene's germline CDR1 is LGHNA and CDR2 YSLEER. CDR3 region: CASSQGLARSTDTQYF. The CDR3 DNA reads TGCGCCAGCAGCCAAGGACTAGCGAGAAGCACAGATACGCAGTATTTT.

The chain uses TRBV2 and TRBJ2-7; D possibly corresponds to TRBD1 (5 bases). CDR3 length: 12 amino acids. Trimming removed 7 bases at V and 4 bases at J, with 11 bases between. CDR1 SNHLY and CDR2 FYNNEI come from the germline V gene. The CDR3 coding sequence is TGTGCCAGCACCCAGACAGCATACGAGCAGTACTTC. Amino acids: CASTQTAYEQYF.

This clone has more than one count but fewer than ten. The chain combines TRBV19 with TRBJ2-7, with D possibly matching TRBD1 (6 bases). This CDR3 has 15 residues. Trimming took 5 bases from V and 3 from J, leaving 17 bases between them. Germline V gives CDR1 LNHDA, CDR2 SQIVND (reference sequence). CDR3 sequence reads: CASSETTGSIYEQYF. The CDR3 nucleotides read TGTGCCAGTAGTGAAACAACAGGGTCGATCTACGAGCAGTACTTC.

The chain combines TRBV7-2 with TRBJ2-7, with a possible D match to TRBD2 (6 bases). In germline, CDR1 is SGHTA, CDR2 FQGNSA. CDR3 length: 16 amino acids. Trimming took 1 base from V and 0 from J, leaving 13 bases between them. CDR3 in DNA: TGTGCCAGCAGCTTAGACTCGGAGGGATTCTCCTACGAGCAGTACTTC. Translated, it gives CASSLDSEGFSYEQYF.

The V and J genes are TRBV7-2 and TRBJ2-1; TRBD2 aligns across 8 bases. Germline-derived CDR1 and CDR2 are SGHTA and FQGNSA. The CDR3 has 15 amino acids. V lost 0 bases, J lost 7 bases, and 5 bases stayed unmatched. CDR3 amino acids: CASSLAAAGVNEQFF. CDR3 coding DNA: TGTGCCAGCAGCTTAGCAGCAGCGGGAGTGAATGAGCAGTTCTTC.

This rearrangement joins TRBV18 to TRBJ2-3; D might be TRBD2 (6 bases). The CDR3 has 17 residues. Germline CDR1 reads KGHSH; CDR2 reads LQKENI. Trimming took 3 bases from V and 1 from J, leaving 17 bases between them. The DNA for the CDR3 is TGTGCCAGCTCACCGCTTGGCGGCGGGAAGGGCACAGATACGCAGTATTTT. It yields the protein CASSPLGGGKGTDTQYF.

This clone showed up just a few times. A junction boundary mismatches the germline segment, possibly from a read error. J is TRBJ2-7 and V is TRBV7-9, with TRBD2 identical over 7 bases. Germline V CDR1 and CDR2: SEHNR, FQNEAQ (reference sequence). The CDR3 extends over 16 amino acids. CDR3 amino acids: CSSSSEFGRRTYEQYF. In nucleotides, the CDR3 is TGTTCCAGCAGCTCCGAATTCGGGAGGAGGACCTACGAGCAGTACTTC.

Here the CDR3 reads CASSEFGTNYGYTF. Here the CDR3 DNA reads TGTGCCAGCAGTGAATTTGGCACTAACTATGGCTACACCTTC. This sequence joins TRBV2 and TRBJ1-2; unclear D gene. There are 14 residues in the CDR3. Germline CDR1 SNHLY, CDR2 FYNNEI. V lost 2 bases and J lost 0, with 7 bases in between.

This chain joins TRBV10-3 and TRBJ1-1, with TRBD1 as a possible D gene (5 bases). Germline V gene sequence: CDR1 ENHRY, CDR2 SYGVKD. The CDR3 runs to 13 residues. Trimming shortened V by 7 bases and J by 5 bases, and 14 bases separated the two germline ends. The CDR3 sequence is CAIMPAGGTEAFF. The CDR3 DNA reads TGTGCCATCATGCCCGCCGGGGGTACTGAAGCTTTCTTT.

The chain combines TRBV29-1 with TRBJ2-1, with a tentative D call TRBD1 (6 bases). Germline V gene data show CDR1 as SQVTM and CDR2 as ANQGSEA. The CDR3 totals 12 residues. The V and J ends lost 7 bases and 5 bases respectively, with 12 bases between them. Here the CDR3 reads CSGGPGHNEQFF. The CDR3 nucleotides are TGCAGCGGGGGGCCTGGACACAATGAGCAGTTCTTC.

The chain recombines TRBV6-5 with TRBJ2-3, with D possibly TRBD1 on 7 matching bases. Trimming stripped 6 bases from V and 6 bases from J, with 10 bases between. The CDR3 length is 12 residues. The germline CDR1 and CDR2 sequences are MNHEY and SVGAGI. CDR3 loop: CASSPGGDTQYF. The CDR3 DNA sequence: TGTGCCAGCAGCCCAGGGGGGGATACGCAGTATTTT.

For this clone: The junction departs from the called germline gene at one end, perhaps through a read error. This chain uses TRBV7-7 with TRBJ2-7, with D tentatively TRBD1 (5 bases). This CDR3 has 14 amino acids. The germline CDR1 and CDR2 sequences are SSHAT and FNYEAQ (reference sequence). CDR3 region: CASSFRTSGCEQYF. The CDR3 DNA follows: TGTGCTAGCAGCTTCCGGACATCGGGCTGCGAGCAGTACTTC.

The V and J genes are TRBV27 and TRBJ2-2; D is ambiguous. The CDR3 runs to 12 residues. Trimming cost V 3 bases and J 6 bases, with 5 bases left between them. The germline CDR1 and CDR2 sequences are MNHEY and SMNVEV (reference sequence). The CDR3 region has the DNA TGTGCCAGCAGTTTTTTCGCCGGGGAGCTGTTTTTT. This gives the protein CASSFFAGELFF.

The genes are TRBV19 and TRBJ2-1; no definite D call. V gave up 2 bases and J gave up 3 bases, with 8 bases separating them. Germline assignment: CDR1 LNHDA and CDR2 SQIVND (reference sequence). CDR3 length: 14 amino acids. The CDR3 DNA follows: TGTGCCAGTAGTATACGCGGATACTACAATGAGCAGTTCTTC. Translating gives CASSIRGYYNEQFF.

This clone was detected only a few times. The chain is built from TRBV7-2 and TRBJ1-1; D may be TRBD1 (6 bases). The CDR3 loop spans 13 amino acids. Germline lookup yields CDR1 SGHTA and CDR2 FQGNSA. V lost 2 bases and J lost 4, with 8 bases in between. The CDR3 sequence: CASSLNRVTEAFF. The CDR3 DNA follows: TGTGCCAGCAGCTTAAACAGGGTCACTGAAGCTTTCTTT.

This clone was seen only a few times. V is TRBV6-6 and J is TRBJ1-4; 7 bases map to TRBD1. Germline V lookup: CDR1 MNHNY, CDR2 SVGAGI (reference sequence). This CDR3 has 14 amino acids. V trimming: 3 bases; J trimming: 8 bases; junction bases outside the gene matches: 6. CDR3 DNA: TGTGCCAGCAGTTATGATACAGGGGTCGAAAAACTGTTTTTT. Its protein product is CASSYDTGVEKLFF.

Only a few counts were recorded for this clone. The rearrangement joins TRBV7-9 to TRBJ1-4; maybe TRBD1 (5 bases). The CDR3 spans 13 residues. Trimming cost V 4 bases and J 6 bases, with 9 bases left between them. Germline assignment: CDR1 SEHNR and CDR2 FQNEAQ (reference sequence). Written as DNA, the CDR3 is TGTGCCAGCAGCTCAGGGATGGATGAAAAACTGTTTTTT. Translated, it gives CASSSGMDEKLFF.

This clone was observed a few times. This chain connects TRBV4-3 to TRBJ1-1; D uncertain. This CDR3 has 16 amino acids. Trimming took 1 base from V and 6 from J, leaving 18 bases between them. Germline loops: CDR1 LGHNA, CDR2 YSLEER. The CDR3 DNA reads as TGCGCCAGCAGCCAAGTCCCAACAGACTACGCCTCTGAAGCTTTCTTT. It is translated as CASSQVPTDYASEAFF.

The chain combines TRBV30 with TRBJ1-6; possible D gene TRBD1, 6 bases. From germline, CDR1 is GTSNPN and CDR2 SVGIG (reference sequence). V was pared by 4 bases and J by 3 bases, with 10 bases between. This CDR3 contains 14 residues. The CDR3 loop reads CAWNGQIYNSPLHF. The DNA of the CDR3 is TGTGCCTGGAATGGACAGATCTATAATTCACCCCTCCACTTT.

The chain combines TRBV15 with TRBJ1-2, with D hard to call. Between the trimmed V and J ends, which lost 1 base and 2 bases, there was a span of 8 bases. Germline V gene data show CDR1 as LNHNV and CDR2 as YYDKDF (reference sequence). This CDR3 spans 14 amino acids. The DNA for the CDR3 is TGTGCCACCAGCAGAGCGGGGTTGAACTATGGCTACACCTTC. As protein: CATSRAGLNYGYTF. Supplemented by reference TRBV15 and TRBJ1-2, the full variable domain reads DAMVIQNPRYQVTQFGKPVTLSCSQTLNHNVMYWYQQKSSQAPKLLFHYYDKDFNNEADTPDNFQSRRPNTSFCFLDIRSPGLGDTAMYLCATSRAGLNYGYTFGSGTRLTVV.

V gene TRBV7-3 combines with J gene TRBJ2-1; 10 bases line up with TRBD2. This CDR3 contains 15 residues. Trimming cost V 5 bases and J 2 bases; bases outside gene matches: 3. Germline lookup yields CDR1 SGHTA and CDR2 FQGTGA. The DNA of the CDR3 is TGTGCCAGCAGCCCTGGACTAGCGGCCTACAATGAGCAGTTCTTC. It is translated as CASSPGLAAYNEQFF.

The chain employs TRBV7-9 and TRBJ2-1; 8 bases match TRBD2. V was clipped by 3 bases and J by 9 bases; unmatched bases: 10. The CDR3 sequence is 15 residues long. The germline CDR1 and CDR2 sequences are SEHNR and FQNEAQ (reference sequence). The CDR3 DNA reads TGTGCCAGCAGCTTTAAGCGGGAGTGGGTAGTTGAGCAGTTCTTC. Its translation is CASSFKREWVVEQFF.